This T cell receptor (beta chain) appears in the sequencing data of a study of cytotoxic CD8 clonotypes in ibrutinib-treated CLL. The data were produced by immunoSEQ multiplex PCR, yet TCRdb's version contains in-frame clones alone and is incomplete. The sample lists more than 200,000 clones, 60% to 75% occurring once. The CDR3 has 13 residues. The V gene end was trimmed by 11 bases and the J gene end by 8 bases; junction bases not matched to a gene: 6. CDR1 and CDR2 (germline): ENHRY, SYGVKD. The sequence was collected from a human donor with chronic lymphocytic leukemia. Sequences were derived from PBMCs, sampled after 24 months of ibrutinib treatment. The chain joins TRBV10-3 to TRBJ2-2, with 12 nucleotides matching TRBD2. CDR3 residues: CASTSGRSGELFF. The CDR3 region has the DNA TGTGCCTCGACTAGCGGGAGATCGGGGGAGCTGTTTTTT.